This TCR beta chain was obtained from a study of T cell responses to AZD1222 COVID-19 vaccine. The CDR3 length is 17 residues. Germline CDR1 and CDR2: KGHDR and SFDVKD. V was clipped by 4 bases and J by 9 bases; unmatched bases: 12. Generated by immunoSEQ multiplex PCR, the TCRdb table keeps only in-frame clones and is missing some. The table includes approximately 160,000 clones, approximately 90% detected once. The receptor was isolated from an adult in good health. This material consisted of peripheral blood, taken on day 0 of AZD1222 vaccination. The rearrangement links TRBV24-1 to TRBJ2-1, with 12 nucleotides matching TRBD2. CDR3 region: CATSDPMGTSGWGEQFF. CDR3 DNA sequence: TGTGCCACCAGTGACCCAATGGGGACTAGCGGGTGGGGTGAGCAGTTCTTC.